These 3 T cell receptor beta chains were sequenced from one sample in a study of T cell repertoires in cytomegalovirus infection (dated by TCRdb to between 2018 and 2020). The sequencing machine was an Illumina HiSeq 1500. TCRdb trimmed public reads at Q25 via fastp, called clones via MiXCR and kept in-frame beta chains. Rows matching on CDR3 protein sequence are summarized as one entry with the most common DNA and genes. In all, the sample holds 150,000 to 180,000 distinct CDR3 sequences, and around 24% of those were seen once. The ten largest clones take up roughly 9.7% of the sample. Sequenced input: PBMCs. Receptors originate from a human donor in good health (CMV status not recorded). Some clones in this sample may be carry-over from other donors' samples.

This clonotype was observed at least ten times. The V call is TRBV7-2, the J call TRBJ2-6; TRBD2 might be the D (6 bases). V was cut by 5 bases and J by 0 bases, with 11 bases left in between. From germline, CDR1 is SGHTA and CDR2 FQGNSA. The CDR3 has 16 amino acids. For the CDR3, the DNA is TGTGCCAGCAGCCCCTTTAGCGGCTCTGGGGCCAACGTCCTGACTTTC. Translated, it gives CASSPFSGSGANVLTF.

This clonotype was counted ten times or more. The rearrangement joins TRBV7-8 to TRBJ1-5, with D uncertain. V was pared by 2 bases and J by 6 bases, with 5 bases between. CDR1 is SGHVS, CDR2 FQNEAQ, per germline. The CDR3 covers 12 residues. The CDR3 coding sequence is TGTGCCAGCAGCTTATATAGTCAGCCCCAGCATTTT. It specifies CASSLYSQPQHF.

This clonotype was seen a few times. CDR3 coding DNA: TGTGCCAGCAGCTCTACTAGCGGGTTGTACAATGAGCAGTTCTTC. This translates into CASSSTSGLYNEQFF. The chain is built from TRBV7-9 and TRBJ2-1; 9 nucleotides line up with TRBD2. V dropped 4 bases and J dropped 4; count of bases not matched to a gene: 5. CDR3 length: 15 amino acids. Germline V gene data show CDR1 as SEHNR and CDR2 as FQNEAQ (reference sequence).